Described below is a single T cell receptor (beta chain) sequence and its context. This sample is part of a study of cytomegalovirus exposure and HLA in healthy donors. Germline V CDR1 and CDR2: SGHDT, YYEEEE. This CDR3 is built from 15 residues. With 4 bases clipped from V and 5 bases from J, the junction kept 10 bases outside the gene matches. Vbeta (60) and Jbeta (13) primers were used in the PCR. Only in-frame clones appear in the TCRdb table, and some are missing; sequencing was by immunoSEQ multiplex PCR. The sample lists some 110,000 clones; 8.5% to 10% were seen once. The chain joins TRBV5-6 to TRBJ2-7, with 9 nucleotides matching TRBD1. This clonotype was sampled from a man aged 25 to 45 in good health and CMV-seronegative. What was sequenced was PBMCs. Here the CDR3 reads CASSANRDRDDEQYF. In DNA, the CDR3 is TGTGCCAGCAGCGCCAACCGGGACAGGGATGACGAGCAGTACTTC.